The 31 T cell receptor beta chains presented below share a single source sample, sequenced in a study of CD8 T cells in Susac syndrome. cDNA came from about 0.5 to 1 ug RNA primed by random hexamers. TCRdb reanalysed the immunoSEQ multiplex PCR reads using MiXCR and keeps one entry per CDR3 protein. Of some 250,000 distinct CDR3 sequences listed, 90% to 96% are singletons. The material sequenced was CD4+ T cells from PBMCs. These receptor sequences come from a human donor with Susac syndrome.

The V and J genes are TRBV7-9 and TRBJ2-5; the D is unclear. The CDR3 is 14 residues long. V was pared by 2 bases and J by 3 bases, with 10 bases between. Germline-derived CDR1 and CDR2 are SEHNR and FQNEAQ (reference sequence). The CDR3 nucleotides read TGTGCCAGCAGCTTAAAGACTTCAAAAGAGACCCAGTACTTC. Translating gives CASSLKTSKETQYF.

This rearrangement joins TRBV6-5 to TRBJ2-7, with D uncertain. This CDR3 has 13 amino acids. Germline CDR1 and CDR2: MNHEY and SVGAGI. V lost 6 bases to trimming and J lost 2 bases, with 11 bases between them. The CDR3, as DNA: TGTGCCAGCAGGCCGACACAGACCTACGAGCAGTACTTC. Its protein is CASRPTQTYEQYF.

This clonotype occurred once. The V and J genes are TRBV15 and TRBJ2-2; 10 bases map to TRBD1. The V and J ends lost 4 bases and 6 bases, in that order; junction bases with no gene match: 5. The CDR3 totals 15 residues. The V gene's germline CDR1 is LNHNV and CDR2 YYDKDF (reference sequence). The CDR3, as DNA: TGTGCCACCAGCAAATCCGGGACAGGGGCCGGGGAGCTGTTTTTT. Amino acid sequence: CATSKSGTGAGELFF.

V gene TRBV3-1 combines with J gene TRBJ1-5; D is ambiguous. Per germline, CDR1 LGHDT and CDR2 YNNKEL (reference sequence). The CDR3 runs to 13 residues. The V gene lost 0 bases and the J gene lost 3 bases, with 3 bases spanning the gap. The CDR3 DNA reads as TGTGCCAGCAGCCAAGATCCCAATCAGCCCCAGCATTTT. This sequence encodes CASSQDPNQPQHF.

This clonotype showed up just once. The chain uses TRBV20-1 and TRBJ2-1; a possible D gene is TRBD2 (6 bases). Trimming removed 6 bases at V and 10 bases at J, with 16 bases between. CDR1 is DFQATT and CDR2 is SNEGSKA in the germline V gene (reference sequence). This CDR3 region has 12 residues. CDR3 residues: CSAEGLTTEQFF. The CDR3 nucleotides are TGCAGTGCCGAGGGACTTACCACCGAGCAGTTCTTC.

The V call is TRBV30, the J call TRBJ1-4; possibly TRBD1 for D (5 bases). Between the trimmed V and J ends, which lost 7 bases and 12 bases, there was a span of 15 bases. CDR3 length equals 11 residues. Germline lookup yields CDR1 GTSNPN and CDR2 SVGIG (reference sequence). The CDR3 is CASGPGEELFF. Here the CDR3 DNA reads TGTGCCTCCGGACCGGGGGAAGAACTGTTTTTT.

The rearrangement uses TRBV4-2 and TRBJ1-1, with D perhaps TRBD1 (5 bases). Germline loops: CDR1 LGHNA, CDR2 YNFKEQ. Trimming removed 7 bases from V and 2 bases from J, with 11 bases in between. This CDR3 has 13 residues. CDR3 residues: CASTRDLNTEAFF. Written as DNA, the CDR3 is TGTGCCAGCACCCGGGACCTTAACACTGAAGCTTTCTTT.

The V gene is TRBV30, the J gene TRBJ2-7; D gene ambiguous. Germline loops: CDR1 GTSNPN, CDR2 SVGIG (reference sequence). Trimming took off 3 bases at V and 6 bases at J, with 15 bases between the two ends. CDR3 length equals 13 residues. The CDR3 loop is CAWRIVTTAEQYF. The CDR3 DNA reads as TGTGCCTGGAGGATAGTCACCACGGCCGAGCAGTACTTC.

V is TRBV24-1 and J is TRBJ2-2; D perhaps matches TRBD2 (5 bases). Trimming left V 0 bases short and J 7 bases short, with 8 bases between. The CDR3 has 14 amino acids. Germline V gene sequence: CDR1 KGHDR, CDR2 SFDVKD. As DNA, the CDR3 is TGTGCCACCAGTGATTTGGGCAGCGGCGGGGAGCTGTTTTTT. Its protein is CATSDLGSGGELFF.

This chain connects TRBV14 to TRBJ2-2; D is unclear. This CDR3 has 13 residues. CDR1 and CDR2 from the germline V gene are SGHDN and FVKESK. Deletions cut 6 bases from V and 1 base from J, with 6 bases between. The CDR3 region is CASSHRNTGELFF. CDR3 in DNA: TGTGCCAGCAGTCACAGGAACACCGGGGAGCTGTTTTTT.

CDR3 DNA: TGTGCCACCTCTGGACCCGGCTCGTGGGAGCAGTTCTTC. The encoded protein is CATSGPGSWEQFF. The chain is built from TRBV7-9 and TRBJ2-1, with D hard to call. The CDR3 loop spans 13 amino acids. Germline assignment: CDR1 SEHNR and CDR2 FQNEAQ (reference sequence). V shed 10 bases and J shed 10 bases, with 20 bases lying between them.

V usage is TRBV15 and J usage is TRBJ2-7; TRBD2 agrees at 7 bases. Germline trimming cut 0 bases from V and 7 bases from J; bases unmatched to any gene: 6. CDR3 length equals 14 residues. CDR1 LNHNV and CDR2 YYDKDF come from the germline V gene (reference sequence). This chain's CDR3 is CATSRDRLAYEQYF. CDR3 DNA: TGTGCCACCAGCAGAGATCGACTAGCTTATGAGCAGTACTTC.

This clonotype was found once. In nucleotides, the CDR3 is TGTGCCAGCTCACTTTCGGCCTCGAACACTGAAGCTTTCTTT. Translation: CASSLSASNTEAFF. The chain has TRBV18 and TRBJ1-1; D is unclear. CDR3 size: 14 residues. V dropped 4 bases and J dropped 1 base, with 10 bases sitting between them. The V gene's germline CDR1 is KGHSH and CDR2 LQKENI.

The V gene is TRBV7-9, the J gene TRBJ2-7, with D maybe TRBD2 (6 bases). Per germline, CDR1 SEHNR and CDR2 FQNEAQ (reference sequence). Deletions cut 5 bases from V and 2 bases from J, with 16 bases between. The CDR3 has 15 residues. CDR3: CASSGRREPTYEQYF. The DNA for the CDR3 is TGTGCCAGCAGCGGGCGGAGGGAGCCAACCTACGAGCAGTACTTC.

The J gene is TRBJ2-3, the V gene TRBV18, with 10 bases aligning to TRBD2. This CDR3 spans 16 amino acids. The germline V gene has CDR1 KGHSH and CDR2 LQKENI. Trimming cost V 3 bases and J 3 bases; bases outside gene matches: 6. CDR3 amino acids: CASSPTGTSATDTQYF. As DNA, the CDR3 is TGTGCCAGCTCACCTACCGGGACTAGCGCGACAGATACGCAGTATTTT. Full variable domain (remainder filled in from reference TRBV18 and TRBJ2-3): NAGVMQNPRHLVRRRGQEARLRCSPMKGHSHVYWYRQLPEEGLKFMVYLQKENIIDESGMPKERFSAEFPKEGPSILRIQQVVRGDSAAYFCASSPTGTSATDTQYFGPGTRLTVL.

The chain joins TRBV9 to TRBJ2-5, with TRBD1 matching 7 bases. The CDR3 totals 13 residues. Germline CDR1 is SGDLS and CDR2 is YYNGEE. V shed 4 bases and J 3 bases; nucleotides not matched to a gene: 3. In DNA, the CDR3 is TGTGCCAGCAGCATCGGGACAGAAGAGACCCAGTACTTC. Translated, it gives CASSIGTEETQYF.

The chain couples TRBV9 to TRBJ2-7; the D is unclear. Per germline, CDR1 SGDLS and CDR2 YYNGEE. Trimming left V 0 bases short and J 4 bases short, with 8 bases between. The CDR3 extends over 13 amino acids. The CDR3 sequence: CASSVGAEYEQYF. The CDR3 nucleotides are TGTGCCAGCAGCGTAGGGGCAGAATACGAGCAGTACTTC.

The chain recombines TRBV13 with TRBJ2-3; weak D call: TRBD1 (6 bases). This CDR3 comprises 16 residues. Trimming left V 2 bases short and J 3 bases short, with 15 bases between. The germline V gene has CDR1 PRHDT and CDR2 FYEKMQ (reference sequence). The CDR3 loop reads CASSLKGQGWTDTQYF. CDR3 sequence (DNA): TGTGCCAGCAGCTTAAAAGGGCAGGGGTGGACAGATACGCAGTATTTT.

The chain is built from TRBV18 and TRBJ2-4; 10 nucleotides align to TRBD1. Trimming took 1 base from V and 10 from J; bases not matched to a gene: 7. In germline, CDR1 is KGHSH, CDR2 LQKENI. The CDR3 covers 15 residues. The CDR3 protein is CASSPREDRGGIQYF. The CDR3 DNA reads TGTGCCAGCTCACCACGAGAGGACAGGGGGGGAATTCAGTACTTC.

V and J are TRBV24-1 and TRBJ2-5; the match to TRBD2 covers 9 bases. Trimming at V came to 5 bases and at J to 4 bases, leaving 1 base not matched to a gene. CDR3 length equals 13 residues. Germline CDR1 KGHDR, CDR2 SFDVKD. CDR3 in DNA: TGTGCCACCAGTGCAGCGGGAGGAGAGACCCAGTACTTC. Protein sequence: CATSAAGGETQYF.

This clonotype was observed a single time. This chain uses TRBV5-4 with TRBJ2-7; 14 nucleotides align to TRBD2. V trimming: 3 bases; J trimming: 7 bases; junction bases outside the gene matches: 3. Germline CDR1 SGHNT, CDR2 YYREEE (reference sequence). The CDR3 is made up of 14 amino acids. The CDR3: CASSSGLAGDEQYF. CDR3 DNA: TGTGCCAGCAGCTCGGGACTAGCGGGAGATGAGCAGTACTTC. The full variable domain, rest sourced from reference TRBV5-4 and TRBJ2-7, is ETGVTQSPTHLIKTRGQQVTLRCSSQSGHNTVSWYQQALGQGPQFIFQYYREEENGRGNFPPRFSGLQFPNYSSELNVNALELDDSALYLCASSSGLAGDEQYFGPGTRLTVT.

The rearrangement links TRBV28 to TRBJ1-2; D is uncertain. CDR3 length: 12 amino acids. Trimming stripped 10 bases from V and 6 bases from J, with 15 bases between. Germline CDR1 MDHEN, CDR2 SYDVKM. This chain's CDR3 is CATGLEADGYTF. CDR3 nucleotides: TGTGCCACCGGTCTTGAGGCGGATGGCTACACCTTC.

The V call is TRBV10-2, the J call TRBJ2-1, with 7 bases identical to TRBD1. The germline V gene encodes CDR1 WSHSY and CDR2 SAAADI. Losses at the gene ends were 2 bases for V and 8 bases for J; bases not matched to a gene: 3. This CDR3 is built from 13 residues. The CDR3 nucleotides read TGCGCCAGCAGTGAGAGAGGGGGCTATGAGCAGTTCTTC. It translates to CASSERGGYEQFF.

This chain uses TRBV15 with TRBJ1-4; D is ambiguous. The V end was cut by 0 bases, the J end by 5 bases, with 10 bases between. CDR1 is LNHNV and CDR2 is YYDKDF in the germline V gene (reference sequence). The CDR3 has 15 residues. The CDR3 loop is CATSRDEGVNEKLFF. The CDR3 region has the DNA TGTGCCACCAGCAGAGATGAGGGTGTCAATGAAAAACTGTTTTTT.

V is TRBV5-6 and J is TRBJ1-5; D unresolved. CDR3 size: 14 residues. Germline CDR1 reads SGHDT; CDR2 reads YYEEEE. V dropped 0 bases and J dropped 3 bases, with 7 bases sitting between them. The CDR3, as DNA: TGTGCCAGCAGCTTGGCCGTTGCCAATCAGCCCCAGCATTTT. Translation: CASSLAVANQPQHF. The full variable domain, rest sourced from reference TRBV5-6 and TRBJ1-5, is DAGVTQSPTHLIKTRGQQVTLRCSPKSGHDTVSWYQQALGQGPQFIFQYYEEEERQRGNFPDRFSGHQFPNYSSELNVNALLLGDSALYLCASSLAVANQPQHFGDGTRLSIL.

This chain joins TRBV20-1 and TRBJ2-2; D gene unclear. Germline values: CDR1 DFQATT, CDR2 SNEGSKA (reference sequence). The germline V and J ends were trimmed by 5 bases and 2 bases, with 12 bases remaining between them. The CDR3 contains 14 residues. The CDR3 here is CSAARNPNTGELFF. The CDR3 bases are TGCAGTGCTGCGCGGAATCCTAACACCGGGGAGCTGTTTTTT.

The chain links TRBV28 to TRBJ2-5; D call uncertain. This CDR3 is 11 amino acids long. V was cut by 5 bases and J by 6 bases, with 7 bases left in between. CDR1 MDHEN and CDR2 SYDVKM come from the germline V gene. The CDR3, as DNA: TGTGCCAGCAGTATTGTCCAGACCCAGTACTTC. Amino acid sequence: CASSIVQTQYF.

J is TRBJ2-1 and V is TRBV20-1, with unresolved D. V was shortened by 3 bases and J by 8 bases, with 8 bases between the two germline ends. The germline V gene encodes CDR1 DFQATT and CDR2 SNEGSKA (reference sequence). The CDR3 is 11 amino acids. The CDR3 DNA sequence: TGCAGTGCTAGCATTGGGGATGAGCAGTTCTTC. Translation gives CSASIGDEQFF.

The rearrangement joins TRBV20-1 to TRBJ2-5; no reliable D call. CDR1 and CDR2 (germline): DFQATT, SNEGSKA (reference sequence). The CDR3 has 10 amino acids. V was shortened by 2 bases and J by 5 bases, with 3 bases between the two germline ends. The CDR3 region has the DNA TGCAGTGCTAGATGGGAGACCCAGTACTTC. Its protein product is CSARWETQYF.

The CDR3 reads CASTQGEGVGQFF. The CDR3 nucleotides read TGTGCCAGCACCCAAGGGGAAGGGGTCGGGCAGTTCTTC. The chain recombines TRBV2 with TRBJ2-1; tentative D call: TRBD1 (5 bases). CDR3 length: 13 residues. V was pared by 7 bases and J by 12 bases, with 19 bases between. Looked up from germline, CDR1 is SNHLY and CDR2 is FYNNEI.

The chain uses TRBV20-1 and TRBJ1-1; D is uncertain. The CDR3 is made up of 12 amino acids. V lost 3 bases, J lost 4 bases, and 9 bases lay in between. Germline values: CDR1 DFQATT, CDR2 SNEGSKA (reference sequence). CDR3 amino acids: CSARMIGTEAFF. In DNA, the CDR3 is TGCAGTGCTAGGATGATCGGCACTGAAGCTTTCTTT.